These T cell receptor beta chains were read from a single sample in a study of vaccination effects on CD4 cells after COVID-19. No antigens are known for them. Only in-frame clones appear in the TCRdb table, and some are missing; sequencing was by immunoSEQ multiplex PCR. The repertoire holds approximately 31,000 clones, with 70% to 85% as singletons. This specimen was CD4+ T cells from PBMCs cultured without peptide, taken after COVID-19 vaccination. The receptors were sampled from a human donor who received a COVID-19 vaccine. CDR3s include the opening cysteine and the closing phenylalanine or tryptophan. The order of the fields is clone size, J gene, D gene, V gene, CDR3 protein, CDR3 DNA. The D gene is left open where the match is weak. Rows may omit the clone size; those that give it use once, few, many or a size class.

. | TRBJ1-2 | . | TRBV28 | CASSAAGYGYTF | TGTGCCAGCAGTGCGGCGGGCTATGGCTACACCTTC
. | TRBJ2-7 | . | TRBV5-8 | CASSLWVSTYEQYF | TGTGCCAGCAGCTTGTGGGTCAGCACCTACGAGCAGTACTTC
. | TRBJ2-3 | . | TRBV5-1 | CASSLGADTQYF | TGCGCCAGCAGCTTGGGGGCGGATACGCAGTATTTT
. | TRBJ1-6 | . | TRBV29-1 | CSVSAGGFDSPLHF | TGCAGCGTCTCAGCGGGGGGATTTGATTCACCCCTCCACTTT
. | TRBJ2-3 | TRBD2 | TRBV19 | CASSIQRELGNTQYF | TGTGCCAGTAGTATTCAGCGGGAGTTAGGGAATACGCAGTATTTT
. | TRBJ2-5 | . | TRBV6-2/TRBV6-3 | CASSSMTRTDQETQYF | TGTGCCAGCAGTTCCATGACTAGGACGGACCAAGAGACCCAGTACTTC
. | TRBJ2-3 | . | TRBV7-2 | CASSLIFGDTQYF | TGTGCCAGCAGCTTAATTTTCGGGGATACGCAGTATTTT
. | TRBJ1-6 | . | TRBV3-1/TRBV3-2 | CASSGRGPLHF | TGTGCCAGCAGCGGTCGCGGGCCCCTCCACTTT
. | TRBJ1-4 | . | TRBV28 | CASRQTNEKLFF | TGTGCCAGCAGACAAACTAATGAAAAACTGTTTTTT
few | TRBJ1-1 | TRBD1 | TRBV3-1/TRBV3-2 | CASSQVTGDTEAFF | TGTGCCAGCAGCCAAGTGACAGGGGACACTGAAGCTTTCTTT
. | TRBJ1-2 | . | TRBV7-2 | CASRGTSNYGYTF | TGTGCCAGCAGGGGGACCAGTAACTATGGCTACACCTTC
. | TRBJ1-5 | . | TRBV19 | CASLDRPNQPQHF | TGTGCCAGTCTCGACAGGCCGAATCAGCCCCAGCATTTT
. | TRBJ1-3 | . | TRBV20-1 | CSASGGFWGNTIYF | TGCAGTGCTAGTGGCGGATTCTGGGGAAACACCATATATTTT
. | TRBJ1-2 | . | TRBV28 | CASSPDSYYGYTF | TGTGCCAGCAGTCCCGACAGCTACTATGGCTACACCTTC
. | TRBJ2-1 | . | TRBV3-1/TRBV3-2 | CASSQKGGEQFF | TGTGCCAGCAGTCAAAAGGGGGGAGAGCAGTTCTTC
. | TRBJ2-1 | . | TRBV11-2 | CASSDSRGRGYEQFF | TGTGCCAGCAGCGATTCCCGGGGGCGAGGGTATGAGCAGTTCTTC
. | TRBJ1-1 | TRBD1 | TRBV7-2 | CASSPGQGARGTEAFF | TGTGCCAGCAGCCCTGGACAGGGGGCGCGGGGCACTGAAGCTTTCTTT
. | TRBJ1-2 | . | TRBV5-4 | CASSLAGANYGYTF | TGTGCCAGCAGCTTGGCCGGCGCCAACTATGGCTACACCTTC
once | TRBJ2-1 | . | TRBV9 | CASSVRGLPPEQFF | TGTGCCAGCAGCGTAAGGGGACTCCCCCCTGAGCAGTTCTTC
few | TRBJ2-5 | . | TRBV6-5 | CASTPRVQETQYF | TGTGCCAGCACCCCCAGGGTGCAAGAGACCCAGTACTTC
once | TRBJ2-7 | . | TRBV20-1 | CSAGNRERQYF | TGCAGTGCCGGAAACAGGGAACGGCAGTACTTC
. | TRBJ2-2 | . | TRBV7-3 | CASSGDTGELFF | TGTGCCAGCAGCGGGGACACCGGGGAGCTGTTTTTT